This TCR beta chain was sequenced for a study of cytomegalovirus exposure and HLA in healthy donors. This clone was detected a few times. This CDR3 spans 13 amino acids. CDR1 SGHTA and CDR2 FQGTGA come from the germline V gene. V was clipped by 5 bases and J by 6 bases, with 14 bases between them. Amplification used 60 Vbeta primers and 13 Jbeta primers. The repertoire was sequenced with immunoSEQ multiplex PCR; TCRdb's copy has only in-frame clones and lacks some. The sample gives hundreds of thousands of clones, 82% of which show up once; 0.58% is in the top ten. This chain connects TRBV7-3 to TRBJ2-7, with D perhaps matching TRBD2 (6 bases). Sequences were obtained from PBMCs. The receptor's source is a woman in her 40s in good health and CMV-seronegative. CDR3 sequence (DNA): TGTGCCAGCAGCGACGGACCGGGAGTCGAGCAGTACTTC. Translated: CASSDGPGVEQYF.